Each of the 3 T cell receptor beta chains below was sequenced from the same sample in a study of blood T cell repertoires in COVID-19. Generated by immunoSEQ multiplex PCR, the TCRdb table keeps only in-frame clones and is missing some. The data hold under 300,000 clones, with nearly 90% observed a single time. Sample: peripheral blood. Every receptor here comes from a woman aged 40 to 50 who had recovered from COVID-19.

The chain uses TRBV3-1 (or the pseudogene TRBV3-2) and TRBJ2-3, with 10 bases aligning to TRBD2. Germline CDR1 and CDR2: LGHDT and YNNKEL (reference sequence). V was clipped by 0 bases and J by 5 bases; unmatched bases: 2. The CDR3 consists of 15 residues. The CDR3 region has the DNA TGTGCCAGCAGCCAAGATCCTAGCGGGAGAGATACGCAGTATTTT. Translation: CASSQDPSGRDTQYF.

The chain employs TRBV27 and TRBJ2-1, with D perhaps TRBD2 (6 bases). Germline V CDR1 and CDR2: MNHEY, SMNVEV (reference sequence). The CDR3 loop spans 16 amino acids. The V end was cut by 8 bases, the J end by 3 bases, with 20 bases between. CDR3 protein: CASRPRRRDYYNEQFF. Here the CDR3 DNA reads TGTGCCAGCCGCCCCCGAAGGCGGGATTACTACAATGAGCAGTTCTTC.

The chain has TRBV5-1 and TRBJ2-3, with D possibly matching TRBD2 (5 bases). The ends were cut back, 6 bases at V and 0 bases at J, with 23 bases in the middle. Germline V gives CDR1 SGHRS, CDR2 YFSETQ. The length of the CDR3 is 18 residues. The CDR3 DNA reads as TGCGCCAGCACTGAGGGTGGGCGGAGGCCGTTCAGCACAGATACGCAGTATTTT. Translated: CASTEGGRRPFSTDTQYF. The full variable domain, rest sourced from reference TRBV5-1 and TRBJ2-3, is KAGVTQTPRYLIKTRGQQVTLSCSPISGHRSVSWYQQTPGQGLQFLFEYFSETQRNKGNFPGRFSGRQFSNSRSEMNVSTLELGDSALYLCASTEGGRRPFSTDTQYFGPGTRLTVL.